This T cell receptor beta chain emerged from a study of blood T cells in healthy people across ages. Broader study findings: PBMC samples, being unsorted, prevented any conclusive comparison of naive and antigen-experienced cells. Calculation of diversity from one million T cells yielded estimates considered to be underestimates.

A second PCR of about 7 to 12 cycles used a sample-barcoded 5' primer and a J-beta primer mix. Each cDNA molecule received a tag from a template-switch adaptor that had 12 random nucleotides. TCRdb analysed the 5' RACE reads with MiXCR anew, one entry per CDR3 protein. The sample lists about 600,000 distinct CDR3 sequences, around half occurring once. As for this clonotype: Antigen specificity is unknown.

Sequencing input: blood. The receptor comes from an elderly man in good health.

CDR3 residues: CASSAGLAGGRNIQYF. CDR3 bases: TGTGCCAGCAGCGCCGGCCTAGCGGGAGGGAGAAACATTCAGTACTTC. V usage is TRBV11-3 and J usage is TRBJ2-4; 12 nucleotides align to TRBD2. V trimming: 5 bases; J trimming: 6 bases; junction bases outside the gene matches: 8. The CDR3 is 16 residues long. Germline V gene lookup returns CDR1 SGHNT and CDR2 YENEEA. Full variable domain (outside the CDR3, taken from reference TRBV11-3 and TRBJ2-4): EAGVVQSPRYKIIEKKQPVAFWCNPISGHNTLYWYLQNLGQGPELLIRYENEEAVDDSQLPKDRFSAERLKGVDSTLKIQPAELGDSAVYLCASSAGLAGGRNIQYFGAGTRLSVL.